The rows below give T cell receptor beta chains drawn from one sample of a study of cytomegalovirus exposure and HLA in healthy donors. Here immunoSEQ multiplex PCR was the method, and the copy in TCRdb shows in-frame clones only, minus some. The sample lists about 150,000 clones; approximately 73% were seen once. Source material: PBMCs. The receptors originated from a woman younger than 30 in good health and CMV-seronegative. Each CDR3 is given with its conserved first and last residue. Fields, in order: CDR3 DNA, CDR3 protein, J gene, V gene, clone size, D gene. D genes are given only for firm matches. Some rows have no size entry. The others give once, few or many, or a class for an expanded clone.

DNA: TGCGCCAGCAGCAGGGAAGGACAGGAGGATTCACCCCTCCACTTT; CDR3: CASSREGQEDSPLHF; J: TRBJ1-6; V: TRBV5-1; size: NA; D: TRBD1
DNA: TGCGCCAGCAGCCTTGGACAGGCGCAAGAGACCCAGTACTTC; CDR3: CASSLGQAQETQYF; J: TRBJ2-5; V: TRBV5-1; size: NA; D: TRBD1
DNA: TGTGCCAGCAGTTGGAAACAGGGAATAGGGAATTCACCCCTCCACTTT; CDR3: CASSWKQGIGNSPLHF; J: TRBJ1-6; V: TRBV27; size: NA; D: NA
DNA: TGCAGCGTTGTCCCCTTGGACATTTACACTGAAGCTTTCTTT; CDR3: CSVVPLDIYTEAFF; J: TRBJ1-1; V: TRBV29-1; size: NA; D: NA
DNA: TGCGCCAGCAGCCCACAGGGCCTCTCTGGAAACACCATATATTTT; CDR3: CASSPQGLSGNTIYF; J: TRBJ1-3; V: TRBV4-1; size: few; D: NA
DNA: TGTGCCAGTAGGCGAACCAGGGGTCACACTGAAGCTTTCTTT; CDR3: CASRRTRGHTEAFF; J: TRBJ1-1; V: TRBV19; size: NA; D: NA
DNA: TGTGCCAGCAGCTTAATAGCGGGGGGCTTTTACAATGAGCAGTTCTTC; CDR3: CASSLIAGGFYNEQFF; J: TRBJ2-1; V: TRBV7-6; size: NA; D: TRBD2
DNA: TGCGCCAGCAGCCCCCAGGGGGTGGGGTATGAAAAACTGTTTTTT; CDR3: CASSPQGVGYEKLFF; J: TRBJ1-4; V: TRBV5-1; size: NA; D: TRBD1
DNA: TGCGCCAGCAGCCAAGATAACCGGGGAATTTACGAGCAGTACTTC; CDR3: CASSQDNRGIYEQYF; J: TRBJ2-7; V: TRBV4-1; size: NA; D: NA
DNA: TGCGCCAGCAGCTTTGGAGACAATGAGCAGTTCTTC; CDR3: CASSFGDNEQFF; J: TRBJ2-1; V: TRBV5-1; size: NA; D: NA
DNA: TGTGCCACCAGCAGTCAGCCGGGACTTCACTCCTACAATGAGCAGTTCTTC; CDR3: CATSSQPGLHSYNEQFF; J: TRBJ2-1; V: TRBV15; size: NA; D: NA
DNA: TGTGCCTGGGGAGGTAGCGGGAGCGCCACTTCCTACAATGAGCAGTTCTTC; CDR3: CAWGGSGSATSYNEQFF; J: TRBJ2-1; V: TRBV30; size: NA; D: TRBD2
DNA: TGTGCCAGCAGCGGCGGGACAGGGGGCGATCAGCCCCAGCATTTT; CDR3: CASSGGTGGDQPQHF; J: TRBJ1-5; V: TRBV5-5; size: NA; D: TRBD1
DNA: TGCGCCAGCAGCCTCAAGACAGGGGGTAACACTGAAGCTTTCTTT; CDR3: CASSLKTGGNTEAFF; J: TRBJ1-1; V: TRBV5-1; size: NA; D: TRBD1
DNA: TGTGCCAGCACCCACAGGGGGTTATCGAACACTGAAGCTTTCTTT; CDR3: CASTHRGLSNTEAFF; J: TRBJ1-1; V: TRBV11-2; size: once; D: TRBD1
DNA: TGTGCCAGCAGCTCCACGGACAGGGGCCTCACAGATACGCAGTATTTT; CDR3: CASSSTDRGLTDTQYF; J: TRBJ2-3; V: TRBV4-2; size: once; D: TRBD1
DNA: TGCGCCAGCAGCTGGGGACTAGCGGACAATGAGCAGTTCTTC; CDR3: CASSWGLADNEQFF; J: TRBJ2-1; V: TRBV10-1; size: NA; D: TRBD2
DNA: TGTGCCAGTTCCACAGGGGGCCTTGGAAACACCATATATTTT; CDR3: CASSTGGLGNTIYF; J: TRBJ1-3; V: TRBV9; size: few; D: TRBD1
DNA: TGCAGCGTTACCCACAGGGGGACCTACGAGCAGTACTTC; CDR3: CSVTHRGTYEQYF; J: TRBJ2-7; V: TRBV29-1; size: NA; D: TRBD1
DNA: TGCGCCAGCAGCTTGGGGGGAACAGCACAGGGGACACCTTACGAGCAGTACTTC; CDR3: CASSLGGTAQGTPYEQYF; J: TRBJ2-7; V: TRBV5-1; size: NA; D: TRBD1
DNA: TGTGCCAGCAGCTTAGTTCGCGCATCTGGAAACACCATATATTTT; CDR3: CASSLVRASGNTIYF; J: TRBJ1-3; V: TRBV7-2; size: NA; D: NA
DNA: TGTGCCAGCAGCGTAGGAATAGCGGGAGTGGGGGGGACTCGCACAGATACGCAGTATTTT; CDR3: CASSVGIAGVGGTRTDTQYF; J: TRBJ2-3; V: TRBV9; size: NA; D: TRBD2
DNA: TGTGCCAGCAGCTTAGCCCCCGGGAGGGGACGGGAGACCCAGTACTTC; CDR3: CASSLAPGRGRETQYF; J: TRBJ2-5; V: TRBV7-2; size: NA; D: TRBD2
DNA: TGTGCCAGCAGTTCCCGGACAGGGACCAATCAGCCCCAGCATTTT; CDR3: CASSSRTGTNQPQHF; J: TRBJ1-5; V: TRBV28; size: NA; D: TRBD1
DNA: TGTGCCAGCAGCTTGGCAGGGGGTAGCTATGGCTACACCTTC; CDR3: CASSLAGGSYGYTF; J: TRBJ1-2; V: TRBV5-4; size: few; D: TRBD1
DNA: TGTGCCTGGGAAGCAGGGGTGAGGATCATGAACACTGAAGCTTTCTTT; CDR3: CAWEAGVRIMNTEAFF; J: TRBJ1-1; V: TRBV30; size: NA; D: NA
DNA: TGTGCCTGGACCCCTCTAGCGGCCTACAATGAGCAGTTCTTC; CDR3: CAWTPLAAYNEQFF; J: TRBJ2-1; V: TRBV30; size: NA; D: TRBD2
DNA: TGCGCCAGCAGCGAGACAGGGAGCACTGAAGCTTTCTTT; CDR3: CASSETGSTEAFF; J: TRBJ1-1; V: TRBV4-1; size: NA; D: TRBD1
DNA: TGTGCCAGCAGGTACAGGGGCCCGGGAAGCAATCAGCCCCAGCATTTT; CDR3: CASRYRGPGSNQPQHF; J: TRBJ1-5; V: TRBV21-1; size: few; D: NA
DNA: TGTGCCAGCAGCATACAGGGATTTAAGGGCGGGGAGCTGTTTTTT; CDR3: CASSIQGFKGGELFF; J: TRBJ2-2; V: TRBV9; size: once; D: NA
DNA: TGTGCCAGCAGTTTCGAGGTTTCCACTGAAGCTTTCTTT; CDR3: CASSFEVSTEAFF; J: TRBJ1-1; V: TRBV28; size: NA; D: NA
DNA: TGCAGCGTTGAAAGGGGTCGTGGGGGCCCTCCTTTGGAGACCCAGTACTTC; CDR3: CSVERGRGGPPLETQYF; J: TRBJ2-5; V: TRBV29-1; size: NA; D: NA
DNA: TGTGCCAGCAGCTTACTAGGTCTCGAGCAGTTCTTC; CDR3: CASSLLGLEQFF; J: TRBJ2-1; V: TRBV5-4; size: NA; D: NA
DNA: TGTGCCAGCAGCCCGAATTCGTTGGCTCAGCAGTTCTTC; CDR3: CASSPNSLAQQFF; J: TRBJ2-1; V: TRBV16; size: NA; D: NA
DNA: TGTGCCAGCAGTGAAGGTAGGGGAAATCAGCCCCAGCATTTT; CDR3: CASSEGRGNQPQHF; J: TRBJ1-5; V: TRBV2; size: NA; D: NA
DNA: TGTGCCAGCAGCGGTTGGATTCGGGGGAATGAGCAGTTCTTC; CDR3: CASSGWIRGNEQFF; J: TRBJ2-1; V: TRBV7-9; size: NA; D: NA
DNA: TGTGCCAGCAGCCTCCCCGACAGAGGAGAGACCCAGTACTTC; CDR3: CASSLPDRGETQYF; J: TRBJ2-5; V: TRBV7-8; size: once; D: NA
DNA: TGTGCCAGCAGTTACACGGCGGGGGGGCCCGAGCAGTACTTC; CDR3: CASSYTAGGPEQYF; J: TRBJ2-7; V: TRBV6-5; size: NA; D: TRBD2
DNA: TGTGCCAGCAGCTTACGGACTAGCGGTACCGGGGAGCTGTTTTTT; CDR3: CASSLRTSGTGELFF; J: TRBJ2-2; V: TRBV5-4; size: NA; D: TRBD2
DNA: TGTGCCAGCTCACCACCTGGCAGGGGATCCAATTCACCCCTCCACTTT; CDR3: CASSPPGRGSNSPLHF; J: TRBJ1-6; V: TRBV18; size: once; D: NA
DNA: TGTGCCAGCAGCCCACCAGACAGGGAATTGACTGAAGCTTTCTTT; CDR3: CASSPPDRELTEAFF; J: TRBJ1-1; V: TRBV9; size: NA; D: TRBD1
DNA: TGCAGCGTTGGCAACAGGGGCGCCAAAAACATTCAGTACTTC; CDR3: CSVGNRGAKNIQYF; J: TRBJ2-4; V: TRBV29-1; size: NA; D: TRBD1
DNA: TGTGCCAGCATCCCGGGGATGACTAACTATGGCTACACCTTC; CDR3: CASIPGMTNYGYTF; J: TRBJ1-2; V: TRBV2; size: NA; D: NA
DNA: TGCAGCGTTCTTGGACTAGATCTGGAGACCCAGTACTTC; CDR3: CSVLGLDLETQYF; J: TRBJ2-5; V: TRBV29-1; size: NA; D: TRBD2
DNA: TGTGCCAGTAATCGGGACAGAATTTCACCCCTCCACTTT; CDR3: CASNRDRISPLHF; J: TRBJ1-6; V: TRBV19; size: NA; D: TRBD1
DNA: TGTGCCACCAGCAGGGGACAGGAAGTTACCTACGAGCAGTACTTC; CDR3: CATSRGQEVTYEQYF; J: TRBJ2-7; V: TRBV15; size: once; D: TRBD1
DNA: TGTGCCAGCAGCCTCAACAGGGCTCTTAGCACAGATACGCAGTATTTT; CDR3: CASSLNRALSTDTQYF; J: TRBJ2-3; V: TRBV5-5; size: NA; D: NA
DNA: TGCGCCAGCAGCCCGGGACAGTCCCCACCCCTTCGAAATTCACCCCTCCACTTT; CDR3: CASSPGQSPPLRNSPLHF; J: TRBJ1-6; V: TRBV5-1; size: NA; D: TRBD1
DNA: TGTGCCGGCAGTTCGCCAGCGGGGGGGCAAACGGTGCCAGATACGCAGTATTTT; CDR3: CAGSSPAGGQTVPDTQYF; J: TRBJ2-3; V: TRBV28; size: NA; D: TRBD2
DNA: TGTGCCTGGAGTGTACAAGGGGGTGGCTACACCTTC; CDR3: CAWSVQGGGYTF; J: TRBJ1-2; V: TRBV30; size: NA; D: NA
DNA: TGTGCCAGCAGAAACCTACTAAGACAGGGTGGTAACTACGAGCAGTACTTC; CDR3: CASRNLLRQGGNYEQYF; J: TRBJ2-7; V: TRBV28; size: NA; D: TRBD1
DNA: TGTGCCAGCAGCTCAATCGGGAGGCGGAGCACTGAAGCTTTCTTT; CDR3: CASSSIGRRSTEAFF; J: TRBJ1-1; V: TRBV7-8; size: few; D: NA
DNA: TGCGCCAGCAGCCAAGGACAGGCCAGCACAGATACGCAGTATTTT; CDR3: CASSQGQASTDTQYF; J: TRBJ2-3; V: TRBV4-3; size: NA; D: NA